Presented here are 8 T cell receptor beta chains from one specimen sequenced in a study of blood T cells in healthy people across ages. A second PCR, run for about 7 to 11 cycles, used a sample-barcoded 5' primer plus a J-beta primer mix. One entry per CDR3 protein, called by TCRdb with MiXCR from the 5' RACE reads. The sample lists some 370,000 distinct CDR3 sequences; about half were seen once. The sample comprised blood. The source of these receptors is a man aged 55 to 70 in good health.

DNA for the CDR3: TGTGCCAGCAGGCCCCTAGCGGTTCGCACAGATACGCAGTATTTT. Translating it yields CASRPLAVRTDTQYF. This chain joins TRBV6-6 and TRBJ2-3; 7 nucleotides line up with TRBD2. Germline-derived CDR1 and CDR2 are MNHNY and SVGAGI (reference sequence). CDR3 length: 15 amino acids. Trimming took 6 bases from V and 1 from J; bases not matched to a gene: 7.

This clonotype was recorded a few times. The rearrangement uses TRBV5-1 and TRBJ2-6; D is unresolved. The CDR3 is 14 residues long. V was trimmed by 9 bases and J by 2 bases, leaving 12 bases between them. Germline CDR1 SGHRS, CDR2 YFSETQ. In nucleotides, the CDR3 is TGCGCCACCAAGCCAAATCCTGGGGCCAACGTCCTGACTTTC. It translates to CATKPNPGANVLTF.

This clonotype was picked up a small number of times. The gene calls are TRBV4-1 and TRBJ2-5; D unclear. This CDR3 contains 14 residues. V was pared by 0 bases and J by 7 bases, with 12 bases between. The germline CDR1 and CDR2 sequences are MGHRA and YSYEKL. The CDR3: CASSQDRSDTTQYF. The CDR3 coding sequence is TGCGCCAGCAGCCAAGATCGGTCCGATACGACCCAGTACTTC.

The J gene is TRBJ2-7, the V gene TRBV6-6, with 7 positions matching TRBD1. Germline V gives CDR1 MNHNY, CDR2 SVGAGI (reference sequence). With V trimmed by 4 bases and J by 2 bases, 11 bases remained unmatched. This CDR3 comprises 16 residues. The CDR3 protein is CASSSPAGQAAYEQYF. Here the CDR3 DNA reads TGTGCCAGCAGTTCCCCCGCCGGACAGGCGGCCTACGAGCAGTACTTC.

The CDR3 DNA reads as TGCAGCGTTGAAGGACAGGGCCACGAGCAGTACTTC. It encodes CSVEGQGHEQYF. This rearrangement joins TRBV29-1 to TRBJ2-5; the match to TRBD1 covers 7 bases. The J call is in doubt because the DNA end fits TRBJ2-7 better. The CDR3 contains 12 residues. Germline lookup yields CDR1 SQVTM and CDR2 ANQGSEA.

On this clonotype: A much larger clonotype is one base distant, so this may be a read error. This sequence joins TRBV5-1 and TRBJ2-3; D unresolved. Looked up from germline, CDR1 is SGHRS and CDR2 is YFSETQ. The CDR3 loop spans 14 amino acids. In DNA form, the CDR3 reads TGCGCCGGCAGCTATCTGACGGGCACAGATACGCAGTATTTT. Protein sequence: CAGSYLTGTDTQYF.

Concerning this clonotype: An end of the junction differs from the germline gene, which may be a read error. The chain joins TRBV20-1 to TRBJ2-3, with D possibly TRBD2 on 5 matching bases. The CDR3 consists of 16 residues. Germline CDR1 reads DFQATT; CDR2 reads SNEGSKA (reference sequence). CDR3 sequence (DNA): TGCAGTGCTGAACTCCGCGGCGGAGCTAGCACAGACACGCAGTATTTT. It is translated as CSAELRGGASTDTQYF.

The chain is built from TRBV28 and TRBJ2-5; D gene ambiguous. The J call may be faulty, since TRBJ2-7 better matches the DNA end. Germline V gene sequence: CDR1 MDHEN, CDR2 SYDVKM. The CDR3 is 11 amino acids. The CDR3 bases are TGTGCCAGCAAAACGCGGTACGAGCAGTACTTC. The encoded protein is CASKTRYEQYF.